This TCR beta chain is drawn from a study of control samples from healthy donors and cancer patients. Germline V lookup: CDR1 SQVTM, CDR2 ANQGSEA. Deletions cut 7 bases from V and 7 bases from J, with 17 bases between. This CDR3 is built from 13 residues. Libraries were prepared by immunoSEQ multiplex PCR; TCRdb keeps only in-frame clonotypes and omits some of them. The top ten clones hold about 8.7% of a sample with 100,000 to 150,000 clones, around 87% of them seen once. The specimen sequenced was blood. The TCR originated in a man aged 40-55 years in good health. The chain recombines TRBV29-1 with TRBJ2-1; possibly TRBD2 for D (6 bases). The CDR3: CSALRREGNEQFF. CDR3 in DNA: TGCAGCGCTCTCCGGCGGGAAGGGAATGAGCAGTTCTTC.